Below, 18 T cell receptor beta chains from the same sample are listed, as sequenced in a study of cytomegalovirus exposure and HLA in healthy donors. The PCR employed 60 Vbeta primers together with 13 Jbeta primers. Sequencing used immunoSEQ multiplex PCR; TCRdb keeps in-frame clones, though not all of them. The repertoire holds about 160,000 clones, 80% seen once, with about 9.9% in the top ten. Input material: PBMCs. The receptors shown here come from a man aged 18 to 29 in good health and CMV-seropositive.

This chain joins TRBV19 and TRBJ1-5, with 8 bases fitting TRBD1. Unmatched junction bases numbered 5, after V lost 2 bases and J lost 2 bases. Per the germline V gene, CDR1 is LNHDA and CDR2 is SQIVND (reference sequence). This CDR3 contains 16 residues. Written as DNA, the CDR3 is TGTGCCAGTAGTATACAGGGGGCGAGAGGCAATCAGCCCCAGCATTTT. It specifies CASSIQGARGNQPQHF.

This clone was picked up a small number of times. V gene TRBV19 combines with J gene TRBJ2-3, with 14 bases identical to TRBD2. Germline assignment: CDR1 LNHDA and CDR2 SQIVND (reference sequence). J gave up 4 bases and V 4 bases, and 4 bases lay outside the gene matches. The CDR3 runs to 16 residues. DNA of the CDR3: TGTGCCAGTAGTACCGGACTAGCGGGAGGATCAGATACGCAGTATTTT. This encodes CASSTGLAGGSDTQYF.

The chain uses TRBV7-9 and TRBJ2-1; 9 nucleotides line up with TRBD1. The CDR3 spans 15 residues. J was trimmed by 5 bases and V by 3 bases; bases with no gene match: 5. Germline V CDR1 and CDR2: SEHNR, FQNEAQ (reference sequence). Here the CDR3 reads CASSFTGGSHNEQFF. Here the CDR3 DNA reads TGTGCCAGCAGCTTCACAGGGGGCTCACACAATGAGCAGTTCTTC. The full variable domain, in which reference TRBV7-9 and TRBJ2-1 provide the parts outside the CDR3, is DTGVSQNPRHKITKRGQNVTFRCDPISEHNRLYWYRQTLGQGPEFLTYFQNEAQLEKSRLLSDRFSAERPKGSFSTLEIQRTEQGDSAMYLCASSFTGGSHNEQFFGPGTRLTVL.

CDR3 sequence reads: CASRSGGTDTQYF. The CDR3 DNA follows: TGTGCCAGCCGCAGCGGGGGCACAGATACGCAGTATTTT. The gene calls are TRBV6-1 and TRBJ2-3, with 7 nucleotides matching TRBD2. V was clipped by 8 bases and J by 1 base; unmatched bases: 3. The CDR3 contains 13 residues. The germline V gene encodes CDR1 MNHNS and CDR2 SASEGT.

The V gene is TRBV9, the J gene TRBJ1-3; 8 bases map to TRBD1. The CDR3 runs to 16 residues. V dropped 3 bases and J dropped 3; count of bases not matched to a gene: 8. From germline, CDR1 is SGDLS and CDR2 YYNGEE. As DNA, the CDR3 is TGTGCCAGCAGCGCCCGGGACAGGATTGGTGGAAACACCATATATTTT. The encoded protein is CASSARDRIGGNTIYF.

The chain couples TRBV5-1 to TRBJ2-3; tentative D call: TRBD1 (6 bases). The germline V gene encodes CDR1 SGHRS and CDR2 YFSETQ. The CDR3 consists of 15 residues. The germline V and J ends were trimmed by 3 bases and 4 bases, with 15 bases remaining between them. The CDR3 DNA is TGCGCCAGCAGCTGGAGACAGGTTGGGGCAGATACGCAGTATTTT. As protein: CASSWRQVGADTQYF.

V is TRBV19 and J is TRBJ2-2, with D maybe TRBD2 (5 bases). Trimming left V 3 bases short and J 4 bases short, with 15 bases between. Germline values: CDR1 LNHDA, CDR2 SQIVND (reference sequence). There are 16 residues in the CDR3. DNA for the CDR3: TGTGCCAGTAGTATCCTACTAGGAGCTGGCACCGGGGAGCTGTTTTTT. This codes for CASSILLGAGTGELFF.

The chain uses TRBV11-2 and TRBJ2-7; D perhaps matches TRBD1 (6 bases). V was pared by 0 bases and J by 2 bases, with 11 bases between. CDR1 is SGHAT and CDR2 is FQNNGV in the germline V gene. This CDR3 comprises 15 residues. The CDR3 loop reads CASSLDRTETYEQYF. CDR3 DNA: TGTGCCAGCAGCTTAGATAGGACAGAAACCTACGAGCAGTACTTC.

This clone showed up just once. The rearrangement uses TRBV5-5 and TRBJ2-3; D is possibly TRBD2 (6 bases). Trimming cost V 5 bases and J 0 bases, with 25 bases left between them. This CDR3 contains 19 residues. Germline V gene lookup returns CDR1 SGHKS and CDR2 YYEKEE (reference sequence). CDR3 nucleotides: TGTGCCAGCAGGACGGACTATCCCGAACGCCCCACTAGCACAGATACGCAGTATTTT. Translation gives CASRTDYPERPTSTDTQYF.

This clone has a handful of counts. The rearrangement joins TRBV5-5 to TRBJ1-1; 7 nucleotides agree with TRBD1. The CDR3 length is 13 residues. Germline assignment: CDR1 SGHKS and CDR2 YYEKEE (reference sequence). With 0 bases clipped from V and 7 bases from J, the junction kept 3 bases outside the gene matches. This chain's CDR3 is CASSLEGAGEAFF. In DNA form, the CDR3 reads TGTGCCAGCAGCTTGGAGGGGGCCGGTGAAGCTTTCTTT.

The chain is built from TRBV19 and TRBJ2-3; the match to TRBD1 covers 12 bases. J gave up 6 bases and V 5 bases, and 21 bases lay outside the gene matches. This CDR3 has 20 amino acids. Germline CDR1 LNHDA, CDR2 SQIVND (reference sequence). In DNA, the CDR3 is TGTGCCAGTAGTGGGGACAGGGGGCGGTGGGCCCAAAGATCTATTGATACGCAGTATTTT. Translated: CASSGDRGRWAQRSIDTQYF.

The chain combines TRBV6-4 with TRBJ1-2; D call uncertain. CDR1 and CDR2 (germline): MRHNA, SNTAGT. The V end lost 4 bases, the J end lost 2 bases, and 8 bases lay between the germline ends. There are 13 residues in the CDR3. The CDR3 spells CASSGNSNYGYTF. The CDR3 DNA sequence: TGTGCCAGCAGTGGAAACAGCAACTATGGCTACACCTTC.

Points on this clone: At one end the junction does not follow the germline gene, possibly because of a read error. The rearrangement uses TRBV5-8 and TRBJ2-3, with D hard to call. This CDR3 comprises 14 residues. Germline V gene data show CDR1 as SGHTS and CDR2 as YDEGEE. In DNA form, the CDR3 reads TGTGCCAGCAACTTGGTAGCTGCGAGAGATACGCAGTATTTT. It specifies CASNLVAARDTQYF.

V and J are TRBV10-2 and TRBJ2-7; the match to TRBD1 covers 7 bases. CDR3 length: 12 residues. V was clipped by 6 bases and J by 1 base; unmatched bases: 0. Germline-derived CDR1 and CDR2 are WSHSY and SAAADI. CDR3 sequence reads: CASRDRSYEQYF. CDR3 bases: TGCGCCAGCAGGGACAGGTCCTACGAGCAGTACTTC.

The V gene is TRBV2, the J gene TRBJ1-5; D may be TRBD1 (6 bases). V was clipped by 5 bases and J by 7 bases, with 15 bases between them. CDR3 length: 14 residues. From germline, CDR1 is SNHLY and CDR2 FYNNEI. CDR3: CASSKLQGFQPQHF. CDR3 in DNA: TGTGCCAGCAGTAAATTACAGGGTTTCCAGCCCCAGCATTTT.

The chain combines TRBV6-6 with TRBJ1-5; a possible D gene is TRBD1 (6 bases). This CDR3 has 15 residues. Germline CDR1 is MNHNY and CDR2 is SVGAGI (reference sequence). V lost 2 bases to trimming and J lost 6 bases, with 14 bases between them. The CDR3 coding sequence is TGTGCCAGCAGTTACGACAGGCCAAGGACTCAGCCCCAGCATTTT. Translated, it gives CASSYDRPRTQPQHF.

The chain couples TRBV2 to TRBJ1-3, with 7 bases identical to TRBD1. This CDR3 spans 14 amino acids. J was trimmed by 0 bases and V by 10 bases; bases with no gene match: 6. Looked up from germline, CDR1 is SNHLY and CDR2 is FYNNEI. CDR3 residues: CAIPGTDSGNTIYF. CDR3 coding DNA: TGTGCCATTCCGGGGACAGACTCTGGAAACACCATATATTTT.

The rearrangement links TRBV5-1 to TRBJ2-2, with no clear D. There are 16 residues in the CDR3. V was cut by 7 bases and J by 0 bases, with 16 bases left in between. Germline V gives CDR1 SGHRS, CDR2 YFSETQ. For the CDR3, the DNA is TGCGCCAGCCAAACCGCCGGTGGGCCGAACACCGGGGAGCTGTTTTTT. Its translation is CASQTAGGPNTGELFF.